Below, 16 T cell receptor beta chains from the same sample are listed, as sequenced in a study of regulatory T cells in long-lasting Graves disease. Specified time point: newly diagnosed GD, antithyroid drugs for less than 3 months. The TCR library was made from RNA that had been extracted from PBMCs in TRIzol. CDR3 regions were amplified by Arm-PCR using iRepertoire HTBI primers to build TCR beta libraries. MiXCR, run by TCRdb on the multiplex PCR reads, gives a single entry per CDR3 protein. The sample has 450,000 to 500,000 distinct CDR3 sequences, around 15% seen once; the top ten hold 12%. The same sample was also studied in work on T cells in Graves' hyperthyroidism and ophthalmopathy.

The material was peripheral blood mononuclear cells (PBMCs), obtained at new diagnosis, from a patient treated with antithyroid drugs. The source of these receptors is a man aged 40-49 years with Graves disease.

This clonotype was detected ten times or more. The chain is built from TRBV7-9 and TRBJ2-3, with no clear D. Per the germline V gene, CDR1 is SEHNR and CDR2 is FQNEAQ (reference sequence). The CDR3 has 12 amino acids. Trimming took off 6 bases at V and 0 bases at J, with 4 bases between the two ends. The CDR3 DNA reads TGTGCCAGCAGGAAAAGCACAGATACGCAGTATTTT. This gives the protein CASRKSTDTQYF.

This clonotype came up many times. Germline and junction disagree at one end, which may indicate a read error. The CDR3 loop is CASSYRTEKETQYF. CDR3 sequence (DNA): TGTGCCAGCAGCTACCGGACGGAGAAAGAGACCCAGTACTTC. The V gene is TRBV5-1, the J gene TRBJ2-5; D not certain. Germline V gives CDR1 SGHRS, CDR2 YFSETQ. The CDR3 contains 14 residues.

This clonotype was picked up many times. The chain combines TRBV2 with TRBJ1-1, with D maybe TRBD1 (6 bases). The CDR3 runs to 13 residues. Germline V gene lookup returns CDR1 SNHLY and CDR2 FYNNEI. V gave up 6 bases and J gave up 6 bases, with 14 bases separating them. The DNA of the CDR3 is TGTGCCAGCAGACCACAGGGTCTTGCTGAAGCTTTCTTT. As protein: CASRPQGLAEAFF.

This clonotype was found a few times. The V and J genes are TRBV27 and TRBJ2-3; 11 bases agree with TRBD2. With V trimmed by 2 bases and J by 2 bases, 15 bases remained unmatched. Germline V gives CDR1 MNHEY, CDR2 SMNVEV (reference sequence). The CDR3 spans 20 residues. CDR3: CASSLRASGRHRQSTDTQYF. The CDR3 region has the DNA TGTGCCAGCAGTTTACGGGCTAGCGGGAGGCACAGACAATCCACAGATACGCAGTATTTT.

This clonotype was counted many times. The rearrangement links TRBV30 to TRBJ2-5; D may be TRBD1 (6 bases). V was cut by 0 bases and J by 5 bases, with 13 bases left in between. The CDR3 sequence is 14 residues long. Germline assignment: CDR1 GTSNPN and CDR2 SVGIG (reference sequence). CDR3 residues: CAWSVTADRETQYF. The CDR3 coding sequence is TGTGCCTGGAGTGTAACGGCAGACAGGGAGACCCAGTACTTC.

The J gene is TRBJ2-7, the V gene TRBV29-1; D is unclear. V was shortened by 4 bases and J by 7 bases, with 14 bases between the two germline ends. Germline V gene sequence: CDR1 SQVTM, CDR2 ANQGSEA. CDR3 length: 12 residues. CDR3 nucleotides: TGCAGCGTTGTCGACCTCTCTTGGGAGCAGTACTTC. Protein product: CSVVDLSWEQYF.

The CDR3, as DNA: TGTGCCAGCAGTCCCGGGACAGGGAGGGTAGAGCAGTACTTC. It specifies CASSPGTGRVEQYF. The rearrangement joins TRBV27 to TRBJ2-7; TRBD1 agrees at 9 bases. Germline V gene data show CDR1 as MNHEY and CDR2 as SMNVEV (reference sequence). Losses at the gene ends were 5 bases for V and 7 bases for J; bases not matched to a gene: 9. This CDR3 is 14 amino acids long.

This clonotype was detected a few times. This chain uses TRBV30 with TRBJ2-6; D is uncertain. The CDR3 loop spans 16 amino acids. V lost 5 bases and J 0 bases, leaving 14 bases between the germline ends. CDR1 and CDR2 from the germline V gene are GTSNPN and SVGIG (reference sequence). The chain's CDR3 is CAWGPWQSSGANVLTF. DNA of the CDR3: TGTGCCTGGGGCCCGTGGCAAAGCTCTGGGGCCAACGTCCTGACTTTC.

This chain connects TRBV4-1 to TRBJ2-4, with 10 bases lining up with TRBD1. CDR1 is MGHRA and CDR2 is YSYEKL in the germline V gene. With V trimmed by 1 base and J by 5 bases, 2 bases remained unmatched. The CDR3 totals 15 residues. The CDR3 region has the DNA TGCGCCAGCAGCCAAGGGACAGGGGGACAAAACATTCAGTACTTC. It is translated as CASSQGTGGQNIQYF.

V gene TRBV12-3 or TRBV12-4 combines with J gene TRBJ2-6; weak D call: TRBD1 (7 bases). The CDR3 runs to 17 residues. Trimming left V 6 bases short and J 0 bases short, with 15 bases between. Here the CDR3 DNA reads TGTGCCAGCAGAAGACAGGGAGGAGCCTCTGGGGCCAACGTCCTGACTTTC. This gives the protein CASRRQGGASGANVLTF.

The sample holds many counts of this clonotype. V usage is TRBV5-1 and J usage is TRBJ2-2; TRBD1 matches 9 bases. V shed 3 bases and J 1 base; nucleotides not matched to a gene: 4. The CDR3 contains 16 residues. CDR1 and CDR2 from the germline V gene are SGHRS and YFSETQ. The CDR3 DNA reads as TGCGCCAGCAGCTGGCGGGGACAGGGGAACACCGGGGAGCTGTTTTTT. This gives the protein CASSWRGQGNTGELFF.

V gene TRBV6-1 combines with J gene TRBJ2-1, with 11 bases identical to TRBD2. The junction had 9 bases not matched to a gene; V was cut back by 6 bases and J by 5 bases. CDR1 and CDR2 (germline): MNHNS, SASEGT. This CDR3 has 16 residues. As DNA, the CDR3 is TGTGCCAGCAGGCAAATAGCGGGAGGGCCGAACAATGAGCAGTTCTTC. Translation gives CASRQIAGGPNNEQFF.

This clonotype has a count of ten or more. The rearrangement joins TRBV7-9 to TRBJ2-7, with D unresolved. The CDR3 is 12 amino acids. Germline V gives CDR1 SEHNR, CDR2 FQNEAQ (reference sequence). Deletions cut 4 bases from V and 4 bases from J, with 8 bases between. CDR3: CASSSRPYEQYF. The CDR3 DNA reads TGTGCCAGCAGCTCACGACCTTACGAGCAGTACTTC.

The chain uses TRBV7-8 and TRBJ1-2; 9 nucleotides agree with TRBD1. The CDR3 has 16 amino acids. V gave up 3 bases and J gave up 8 bases; unmatched junction bases: 13. The germline gives CDR1 SGHVS, CDR2 FQNEAQ. The CDR3 loop is CASSFTTGGGFGGYTF. Here the CDR3 DNA reads TGTGCCAGCAGCTTTACGACAGGGGGAGGGTTCGGGGGCTACACCTTC.

J is TRBJ2-4 and V is TRBV6-2 or TRBV6-3, with D possibly being TRBD1 (6 bases). V shed 7 bases and J shed 2 bases, with 18 bases lying between them. CDR3 size: 16 residues. Germline-derived CDR1 and CDR2 are MNHEY and SVGEGT. CDR3 DNA: TGTGCCAGCATCGAAAGAGGGGGACATTCCAAAAACATTCAGTACTTC. Translating gives CASIERGGHSKNIQYF.

The chain employs TRBV6-1 and TRBJ2-2, with a tentative D call TRBD2 (6 bases). V was shortened by 11 bases and J by 5 bases, with 15 bases between the two germline ends. Germline V gene lookup returns CDR1 MNHNS and CDR2 SASEGT. The CDR3 runs 13 residues. The CDR3 DNA sequence: TGTGCCGCACGGGGGAGTTTTACCGGGGAGCTGTTTTTT. Its protein product is CAARGSFTGELFF.